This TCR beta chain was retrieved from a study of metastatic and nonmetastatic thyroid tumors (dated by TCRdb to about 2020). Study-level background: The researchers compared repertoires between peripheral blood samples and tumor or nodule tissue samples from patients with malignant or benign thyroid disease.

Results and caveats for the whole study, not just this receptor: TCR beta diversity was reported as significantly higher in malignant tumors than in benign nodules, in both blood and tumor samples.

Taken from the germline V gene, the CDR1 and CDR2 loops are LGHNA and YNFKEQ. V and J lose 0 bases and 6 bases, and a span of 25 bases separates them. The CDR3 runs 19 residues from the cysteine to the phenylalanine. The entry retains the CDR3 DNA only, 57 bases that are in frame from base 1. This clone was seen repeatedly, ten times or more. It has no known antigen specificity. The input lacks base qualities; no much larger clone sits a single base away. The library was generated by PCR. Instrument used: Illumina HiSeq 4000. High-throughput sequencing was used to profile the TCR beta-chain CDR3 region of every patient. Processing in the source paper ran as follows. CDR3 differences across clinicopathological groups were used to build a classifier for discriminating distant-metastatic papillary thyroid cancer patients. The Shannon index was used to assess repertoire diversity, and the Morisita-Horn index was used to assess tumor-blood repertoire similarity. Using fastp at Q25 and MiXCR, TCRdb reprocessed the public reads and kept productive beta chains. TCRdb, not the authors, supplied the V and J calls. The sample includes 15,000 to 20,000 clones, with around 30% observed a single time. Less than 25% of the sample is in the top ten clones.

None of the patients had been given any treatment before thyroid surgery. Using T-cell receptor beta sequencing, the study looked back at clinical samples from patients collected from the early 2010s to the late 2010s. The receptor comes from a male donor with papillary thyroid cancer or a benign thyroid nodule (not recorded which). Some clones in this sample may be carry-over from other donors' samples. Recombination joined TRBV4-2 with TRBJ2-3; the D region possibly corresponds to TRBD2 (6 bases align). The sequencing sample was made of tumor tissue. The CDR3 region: CASSQDTRTGVLPVDTQYF. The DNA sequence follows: TGTGCCAGCAGCCAAGACACCCGGACGGGGGTACTCCCCGTGGATACGCAGTATTTT.